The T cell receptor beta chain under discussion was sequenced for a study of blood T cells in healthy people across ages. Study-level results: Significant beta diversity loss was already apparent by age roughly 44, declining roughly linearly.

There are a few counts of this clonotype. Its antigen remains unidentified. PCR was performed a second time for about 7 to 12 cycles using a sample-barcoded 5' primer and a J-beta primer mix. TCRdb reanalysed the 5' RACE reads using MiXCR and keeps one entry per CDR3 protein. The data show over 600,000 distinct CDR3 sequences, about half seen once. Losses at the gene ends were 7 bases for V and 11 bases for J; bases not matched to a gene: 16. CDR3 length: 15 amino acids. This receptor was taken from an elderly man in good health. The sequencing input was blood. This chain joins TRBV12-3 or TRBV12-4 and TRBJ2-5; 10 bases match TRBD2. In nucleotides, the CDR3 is TGTGCCAGCAACCCGGGACTAGCGAACCACAATGAGCAGTACTTC. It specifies CASNPGLANHNEQYF.